The rows below give T cell receptor beta chains drawn from one sample of a study of T cell repertoires in cytomegalovirus infection. TCRdb analysed the reads with MiXCR anew, one entry per CDR3 protein. The table lists approximately 750,000 distinct CDR3 sequences, less than 40% of them singletons. The sequenced material came from PBMCs. These receptors were taken from a human donor in good health (CMV status not recorded). Some clones in this sample may be carry-over from other donors' samples. CDR3s include the opening cysteine and the closing phenylalanine or tryptophan. A D gene is named only where the DNA matches it firmly. Rows may omit the clone size; those that give it use once, few, many or a size class.

CDR3	DNA	V	J	size	D
CASSPKGRVNYGYTF	TGTGCCAGCAGCCCCAAGGGAAGAGTAAACTATGGCTACACCTTC	TRBV7-6	TRBJ1-2	.	.
CASSLEQVPDTQYF	TGTGCCAGCAGTTTAGAACAGGTCCCCGATACGCAGTATTTT	TRBV12-3/TRBV12-4	TRBJ2-3	.	.
CASSLLFGRPTNTGELFF	TGTGCCAGCAGCCTCCTCTTTGGCAGGCCTACGAACACCGGGGAGCTGTTTTTT	TRBV11-2	TRBJ2-2	.	.
CASSDLGGGSTDTQYF	TGTGCCAGCAGTGATTTGGGCGGGGGAAGCACAGATACGCAGTATTTT	TRBV6-1	TRBJ2-3	.	TRBD2
CAIRGTEGNQPQHF	TGTGCCATCAGGGGGACGGAGGGAAATCAGCCCCAGCATTTT	TRBV10-3	TRBJ1-5	few	.
CASSLDGGDEQYF	TGTGCCAGCAGCTTAGATGGAGGGGACGAGCAGTACTTC	TRBV11-2	TRBJ2-7	few	.
CASSLWAAVGSGANVLTF	TGTGCCAGCAGTTTATGGGCGGCGGTGGGCTCTGGGGCCAACGTCCTGACTTTC	TRBV28	TRBJ2-6	.	.
CASSDTDDTEAFF	TGTGCCAGCAGTGATACAGACGACACTGAAGCTTTCTTT	TRBV2	TRBJ1-1	.	.
CASSVDPGSYEQYF	TGTGCCAGCAGTGTGGATCCAGGCTCCTACGAGCAGTACTTC	TRBV12-3/TRBV12-4	TRBJ2-7	many	.
CASSYPRGGRRETQYF	TGTGCCAGCAGTTACCCTAGGGGTGGTAGGCGGGAGACCCAGTACTTC	TRBV5-6	TRBJ2-5	few	.
CASSSGTSDSYEQYF	TGTGCCAGCAGCTCCGGGACTAGCGATTCCTACGAGCAGTACTTC	TRBV5-4	TRBJ2-7	few	TRBD2
CASSLTNAGLNEQFF	TGTGCCAGCAGCTTAACGAATGCGGGGCTCAATGAGCAGTTCTTC	TRBV11-2	TRBJ2-1	once	.
CASSYDVWVVLDSNQPQHF	TGTGCCAGCAGTTATGACGTTTGGGTTGTTTTGGATAGCAATCAGCCCCAGCATTTT	TRBV6-6	TRBJ1-5	few	.
CASSLWGGGVGQPQHF	TGTGCCAGCAGTTTATGGGGGGGTGGGGTAGGTCAGCCCCAGCATTTT	TRBV28	TRBJ1-5	.	.
CASSLAGTRPYNEQFF	TGTGCCAGCAGCTTAGCCGGGACACGTCCCTACAATGAGCAGTTCTTC	TRBV11-2	TRBJ2-1	.	.
CASSLGTSGGRTQYF	TGTGCCAGCAGCTTAGGGACTAGCGGGGGGAGAACCCAGTACTTC	TRBV11-2	TRBJ2-5	once	TRBD2
CASSARFGAAYEQYF	TGTGCCAGCAGTGCACGGTTTGGGGCGGCCTACGAGCAGTACTTC	TRBV25-1	TRBJ2-7	many	.
CASSLNADTQYF	TGTGCCAGCAGTTTAAACGCAGATACGCAGTATTTT	TRBV28	TRBJ2-3	few	.
CASSLSMGRLNSPLHF	TGTGCCAGCAGTTTATCGATGGGACGGTTAAATTCACCCCTCCACTTT	TRBV27	TRBJ1-6	.	.
CSARVAGEGTQYF	TGCAGTGCTAGGGTAGCGGGAGAGGGTACGCAGTATTTT	TRBV20-1	TRBJ2-3	.	TRBD2
CASRSTGDLNQPQHF	TGCGCCAGCAGAAGCACAGGGGACCTCAATCAGCCCCAGCATTTT	TRBV5-1	TRBJ1-5	few	TRBD1
CASSLVGGQGNQPQHF	TGTGCCAGCAGCCTAGTGGGGGGGCAGGGCAATCAGCCCCAGCATTTT	TRBV12-3/TRBV12-4	TRBJ1-5	once	.
CASSYHLDTQYF	TGTGCCAGCAGCTACCACTTGGATACGCAGTATTTT	TRBV5-3	TRBJ2-3	.	.
CASSYFTNGNDEQYF	TGTGCCAGCAGTTACTTTACTAACGGGAATGATGAGCAGTACTTC	TRBV6-2/TRBV6-3	TRBJ2-7	.	.
CASSLRGTSTEAFF	TGTGCCAGCAGTTTACGGGGGACGAGCACTGAAGCTTTCTTT	TRBV12-3/TRBV12-4	TRBJ1-1	few	.
CASSLRTGASYNEQFF	TGTGCCAGCAGCTTAAGGACAGGGGCATCCTACAATGAGCAGTTCTTC	TRBV7-9	TRBJ2-1	.	TRBD1
CASSPSGDQENQYF	TGTGCCAGCAGCCCCTCGGGGGACCAAGAGAACCAGTACTTC	TRBV7-6	TRBJ2-5	.	.
CASSFEGNEAFF	TGTGCCAGCAGTTTTGAGGGGAATGAAGCTTTCTTT	TRBV28	TRBJ1-1	many	.
CASSFWDKSNTEAFF	TGTGCCAGCAGTTTTTGGGACAAGTCGAACACTGAAGCTTTCTTT	TRBV28	TRBJ1-1	.	.
CASSQRVHMLNTGELFF	TGTGCCAGCAGCCAAAGGGTGCACATGTTGAACACCGGGGAGCTGTTTTTT	TRBV14	TRBJ2-2	.	.
CAWSGGQGRAPYEQYF	TGTGCCTGGAGTGGGGGGCAGGGAAGAGCCCCCTACGAGCAGTACTTC	TRBV30	TRBJ2-7	.	.